The 7 T cell receptor beta chains below all came from one sample that was sequenced in a study of response to subunit inactivated influenza vaccine. TCRdb re-analysed the RT-PCR reads in MiXCR, keeping a single row per CDR3 protein. The sample lists 500,000 or so distinct CDR3 sequences, 16% occurring once. Sequenced material: CD4+ T cells sorted from PBMCs, taken less than 25 months after vaccination. These receptors originate from a man in his fifties or sixties who received an inactivated influenza vaccine.

J is TRBJ2-3 and V is TRBV5-1; D not certain. The CDR3 has 15 residues. Germline V lookup: CDR1 SGHRS, CDR2 YFSETQ. V was trimmed by 4 bases and J by 1 base, leaving 13 bases between them. The CDR3 sequence is CASSPTARGTDTQYF. The CDR3 DNA reads TGCGCCAGCAGCCCCACCGCCCGTGGCACAGATACGCAGTATTTT.

This chain uses TRBV20-1 with TRBJ1-1; possible D gene TRBD1, 6 bases. The CDR3 is 13 amino acids. Germline values: CDR1 DFQATT, CDR2 SNEGSKA (reference sequence). Trimming pared 6 bases from V and 1 base from J, leaving 12 bases between. CDR3 coding DNA: TGCAGTGCCACCGGGACAACGAACACTGAAGCTTTCTTT. Translated, it gives CSATGTTNTEAFF.

This clonotype has ten or more counts. This CDR3 reads CASSFRGGGEKLFF. In DNA form, the CDR3 reads TGTGCCAGCAGTTTTAGAGGGGGAGGCGAAAAACTGTTTTTT. The chain recombines TRBV12-3 or TRBV12-4 with TRBJ1-4; maybe TRBD1 (6 bases). The ends were cut back, 3 bases at V and 8 bases at J, with 13 bases in the middle. The CDR3 is 14 amino acids.

The rearrangement joins TRBV12-3 or TRBV12-4 to TRBJ2-3, with D tentatively TRBD1 or TRBD2 (5 bases each). CDR3 length equals 15 residues. V lost 7 bases and J lost 0, with 14 bases in between. The CDR3 nucleotides read TGTGCCAGCACCCCCAGAGGGGTAAGCACAGATACGCAGTATTTT. Protein: CASTPRGVSTDTQYF.

There are a few counts of this clonotype. This chain uses TRBV20-1 with TRBJ2-3; TRBD1 or TRBD2 may be the D gene (6 bases each). This CDR3 is built from 15 residues. In germline, CDR1 is DFQATT, CDR2 SNEGSKA (reference sequence). V dropped 5 bases and J dropped 6 bases, with 21 bases sitting between them. For the CDR3, the DNA is TGCAGTGCTCCAAGGGGGGAGTCGGTCGCGGATACGCAGTATTTT. Translated, it gives CSAPRGESVADTQYF.

This sequence joins TRBV4-1 and TRBJ2-7, with D perhaps matching TRBD2 (5 bases). Per the germline V gene, CDR1 is MGHRA and CDR2 is YSYEKL. The CDR3 is 16 residues long. Trimming removed 2 bases from V and 4 bases from J, with 18 bases in between. Written as DNA, the CDR3 is TGCGCCAGCAGCCAACTTCGGGGTAGCACGCATTACGAGCAGTACTTC. Its translation is CASSQLRGSTHYEQYF.

The table lists this clonotype with a few counts. This chain uses TRBV7-2 with TRBJ2-5; D gene unclear. Deletions cut 3 bases from V and 3 bases from J, with 11 bases between. Germline V lookup: CDR1 SGHTA, CDR2 FQGNSA. CDR3 size: 14 residues. This CDR3 reads CASSLNVGKETQYF. CDR3 nucleotide sequence: TGTGCCAGCAGCTTGAATGTGGGCAAAGAGACCCAGTACTTC. The whole variable domain, remainder taken from reference TRBV7-2 and TRBJ2-5, is GAGVSQSPSNKVTEKGKDVELRCDPISGHTALYWYRQSLGQGLEFLIYFQGNSAPDKSGLPSDRFSAERTGGSVSTLTIQRTQQEDSAVYLCASSLNVGKETQYFGPGTRLLVL.